This T cell receptor beta chain is drawn from a study of T-cell reconstitution after alpha-beta-depleted transplantation in children. Germline lookup yields CDR1 LNHNV and CDR2 YYDKDF (reference sequence). This CDR3 is 14 amino acids long. Trimming left V 5 bases short and J 8 bases short, with 18 bases between. This clonotype came up a few times. Unique molecular identifiers tagged the TCRbeta library. MiXCR was run by TCRdb on the PCR reads, yielding one entry per CDR3 protein. The data contain a few hundred thousand distinct CDR3 sequences, about 12% of them singletons. This clonotype was sampled from a human donor who donated a stem cell graft to a child with combined immunodeficiency. The input for sequencing was PBMCs from the stem cell graft donor, taken from the stem cell graft. The chain carries TRBV15 and TRBJ1-2; D is possibly TRBD1 (6 bases). The CDR3 sequence: CATSLRGLSGGYTF. The CDR3 bases are TGTGCCACCAGCCTCCGGGGGCTCAGCGGGGGCTACACCTTC.